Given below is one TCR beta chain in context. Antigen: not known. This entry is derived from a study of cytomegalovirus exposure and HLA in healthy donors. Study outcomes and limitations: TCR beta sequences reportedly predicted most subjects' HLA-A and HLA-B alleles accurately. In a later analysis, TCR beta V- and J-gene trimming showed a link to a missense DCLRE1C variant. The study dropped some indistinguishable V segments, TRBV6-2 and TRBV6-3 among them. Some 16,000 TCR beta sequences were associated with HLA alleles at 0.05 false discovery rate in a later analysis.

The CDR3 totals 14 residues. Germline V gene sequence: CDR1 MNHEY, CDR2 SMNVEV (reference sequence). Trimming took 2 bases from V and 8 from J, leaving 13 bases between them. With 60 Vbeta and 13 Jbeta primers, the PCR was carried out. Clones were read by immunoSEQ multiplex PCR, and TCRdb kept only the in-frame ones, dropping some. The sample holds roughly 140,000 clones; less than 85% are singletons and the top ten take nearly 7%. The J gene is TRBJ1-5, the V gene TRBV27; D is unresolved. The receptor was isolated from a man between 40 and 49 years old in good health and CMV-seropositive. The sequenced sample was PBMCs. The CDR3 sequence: CASSLTPWGEPQHF. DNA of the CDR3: TGTGCCAGCAGTTTAACCCCTTGGGGAGAGCCCCAGCATTTT.